Following are 8 T cell receptor beta chains from one sample sequenced in a study of blood T cell repertoires in COVID-19. Profiled with immunoSEQ multiplex PCR; TCRdb holds only in-frame clones, not every one. The sample lists approximately 400,000 clones; about 88% were seen once. Sequencing was performed on PBMCs or T cells enriched from blood (not recorded which). The receptors stem from a woman under 30 who had recovered from COVID-19.

The chain has TRBV7-6 and TRBJ2-1; 10 bases agree with TRBD1. V lost 1 base to trimming and J lost 8 bases; unmatched junction nucleotides: 5. This CDR3 has 15 amino acids. CDR1 is SGHVS, CDR2 FNYEAQ, per germline. The CDR3 here is CASSLGTGGDDEQFF. The CDR3 DNA follows: TGTGCCAGCAGCTTAGGGACAGGGGGAGACGATGAGCAGTTCTTC.

J is TRBJ1-4 and V is TRBV6-5, with D possibly being TRBD1 (5 bases). Germline loops: CDR1 MNHEY, CDR2 SVGAGI. Trimming removed 2 bases from V and 8 bases from J, with 12 bases in between. The CDR3 sequence is 14 residues long. CDR3: CASSYDSPWEKLFF. The CDR3 DNA sequence: TGTGCCAGCAGTTACGACAGCCCTTGGGAAAAACTGTTTTTT.

The chain links TRBV6-1 to TRBJ2-2; perhaps TRBD2 as D (7 bases). Trimming pared 1 base from V and 6 bases from J, leaving 12 bases between. The CDR3 covers 15 residues. Germline V gene sequence: CDR1 MNHNS, CDR2 SASEGT. CDR3 DNA: TGTGCCAGCAGTGAAGTGGGGGGGGCGGCCGGGGAGCTGTTTTTT. Translating it yields CASSEVGGAAGELFF.

V is TRBV5-1 and J is TRBJ1-6, with TRBD1 matching 9 bases. Looked up from germline, CDR1 is SGHRS and CDR2 is YFSETQ. The CDR3 has 14 residues. After removal of 4 bases from V and 9 bases from J, the junction contained 5 bases not matched to a gene. This CDR3 reads CASSPRQGGSPLHF. CDR3 bases: TGCGCCAGCAGCCCTAGACAGGGGGGTTCACCCCTCCACTTT.

The chain carries TRBV6-5 and TRBJ1-3, with D uncertain. Germline lookup yields CDR1 MNHEY and CDR2 SVGAGI. The CDR3 runs 16 residues. V was cut by 0 bases and J by 0 bases, with 9 bases left in between. The CDR3 nucleotides are TGTGCCAGCAGTTACTCGACACCCCTCTCTGGAAACACCATATATTTT. This encodes CASSYSTPLSGNTIYF.

The chain has TRBV7-9 and TRBJ2-7; 7 bases align to TRBD1. The V gene end was trimmed by 5 bases and the J gene end by 4 bases; junction bases not matched to a gene: 14. Germline-derived CDR1 and CDR2 are SEHNR and FQNEAQ (reference sequence). The CDR3 extends over 16 amino acids. CDR3 residues: CASSPYSRDRDYEQYF. CDR3 nucleotide sequence: TGTGCCAGCAGCCCCTACAGCCGCGACAGGGATTACGAGCAGTACTTC.

The V gene is TRBV6-5, the J gene TRBJ2-7, with 9 bases aligning to TRBD1. This CDR3 spans 15 amino acids. V shed 7 bases and J 3 bases; nucleotides not matched to a gene: 10. Germline V gene data show CDR1 as MNHEY and CDR2 as SVGAGI. The CDR3 here is CASTYGTGSYYEQYF. The CDR3 nucleotides are TGTGCCAGCACCTATGGGACAGGGAGTTACTACGAGCAGTACTTC.

The V call is TRBV28, the J call TRBJ1-6; D may be TRBD1 (5 bases). V was clipped by 6 bases and J by 0 bases, with 9 bases between them. In germline, CDR1 is MDHEN, CDR2 SYDVKM. The CDR3 runs 15 residues. The CDR3 is CASRGQDSYNSPLHF. The CDR3 nucleotides read TGTGCCAGCAGGGGGCAGGACTCCTATAATTCACCCCTCCACTTT.